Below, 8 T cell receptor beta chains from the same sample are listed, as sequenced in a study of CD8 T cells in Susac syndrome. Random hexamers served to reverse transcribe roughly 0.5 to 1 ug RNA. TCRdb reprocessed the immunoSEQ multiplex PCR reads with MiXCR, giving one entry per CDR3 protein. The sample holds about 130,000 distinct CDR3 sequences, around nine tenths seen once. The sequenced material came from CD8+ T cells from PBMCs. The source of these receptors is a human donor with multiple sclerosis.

CDR3 loop: CASSEPAAGLEAFF. The CDR3 DNA is TGTGCCAGCAGTGAACCGGCAGCGGGGCTTGAGGCTTTCTTT. The chain combines TRBV6-1 with TRBJ1-1, with TRBD1 as a possible D gene (5 bases). V was trimmed by 2 bases and J by 11 bases, leaving 18 bases between them. Germline V gene lookup returns CDR1 MNHNS and CDR2 SASEGT. This CDR3 has 14 residues.

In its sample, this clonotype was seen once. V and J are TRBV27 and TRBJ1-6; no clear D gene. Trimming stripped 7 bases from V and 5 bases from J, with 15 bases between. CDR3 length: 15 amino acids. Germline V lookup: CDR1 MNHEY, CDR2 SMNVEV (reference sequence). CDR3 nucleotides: TGTGCCAGCACACGTACTCGGGAGGATAATTCACCCCTCCACTTT. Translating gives CASTRTREDNSPLHF.

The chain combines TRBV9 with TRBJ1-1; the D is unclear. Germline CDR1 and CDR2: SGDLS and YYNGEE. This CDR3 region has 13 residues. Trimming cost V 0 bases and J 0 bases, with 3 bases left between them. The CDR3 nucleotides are TGTGCCAGCAGCGTAGTTGTGAACACTGAAGCTTTCTTT. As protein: CASSVVVNTEAFF.

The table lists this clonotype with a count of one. The CDR3 DNA follows: TGTGCCAGCAGCTTAGGAACAGGGTTTCAGCCCCAGCATTTT. Its translation is CASSLGTGFQPQHF. V usage is TRBV7-2 and J usage is TRBJ1-5; D is perhaps TRBD1 (6 bases). Deletions cut 1 base from V and 6 bases from J, with 10 bases between. The germline V gene encodes CDR1 SGHTA and CDR2 FQGNSA. CDR3 length equals 14 residues.

The CDR3 sequence is CASGDLGGELFF. In DNA, the CDR3 is TGTGCCAGCGGGGATCTAGGAGGGGAGCTGTTTTTT. The gene calls are TRBV12-3 or TRBV12-4 and TRBJ2-2; unclear D gene. The CDR3 loop spans 12 amino acids. V was trimmed by 8 bases and J by 8 bases, leaving 12 bases between them.

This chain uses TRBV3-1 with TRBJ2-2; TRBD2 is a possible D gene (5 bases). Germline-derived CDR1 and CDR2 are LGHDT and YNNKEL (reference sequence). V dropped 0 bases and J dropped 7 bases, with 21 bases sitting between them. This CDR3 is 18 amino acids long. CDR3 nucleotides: TGTGCCAGCAGCCAAGACCTCTCGGGATTTCTACTAGGCGGGGAGCTGTTTTTT. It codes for CASSQDLSGFLLGGELFF. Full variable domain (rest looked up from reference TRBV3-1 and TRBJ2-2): DTAVSQTPKYLVTQMGNDKSIKCEQNLGHDTMYWYKQDSKKFLKIMFSYNNKELIINETVPNRFSPKSPDKAHLNLHINSLELGDSAVYFCASSQDLSGFLLGGELFFGEGSRLTVL.

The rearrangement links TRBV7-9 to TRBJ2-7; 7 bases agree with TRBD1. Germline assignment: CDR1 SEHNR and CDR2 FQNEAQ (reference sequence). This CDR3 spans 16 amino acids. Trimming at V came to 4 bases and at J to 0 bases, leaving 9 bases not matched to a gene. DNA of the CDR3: TGTGCCAGCAGCTCACCCGACAGGGAGAGCTCCTACGAGCAGTACTTC. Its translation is CASSSPDRESSYEQYF. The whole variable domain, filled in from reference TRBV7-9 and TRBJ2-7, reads DTGVSQNPRHKITKRGQNVTFRCDPISEHNRLYWYRQTLGQGPEFLTYFQNEAQLEKSRLLSDRFSAERPKGSFSTLEIQRTEQGDSAMYLCASSSPDRESSYEQYFGPGTRLTVT.

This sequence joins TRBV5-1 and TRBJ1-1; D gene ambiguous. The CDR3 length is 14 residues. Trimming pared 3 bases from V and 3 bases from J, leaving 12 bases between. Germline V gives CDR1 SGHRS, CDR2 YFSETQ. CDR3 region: CASSWRGAYTEAFF. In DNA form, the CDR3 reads TGCGCCAGCAGCTGGCGAGGAGCGTACACTGAAGCTTTCTTT.